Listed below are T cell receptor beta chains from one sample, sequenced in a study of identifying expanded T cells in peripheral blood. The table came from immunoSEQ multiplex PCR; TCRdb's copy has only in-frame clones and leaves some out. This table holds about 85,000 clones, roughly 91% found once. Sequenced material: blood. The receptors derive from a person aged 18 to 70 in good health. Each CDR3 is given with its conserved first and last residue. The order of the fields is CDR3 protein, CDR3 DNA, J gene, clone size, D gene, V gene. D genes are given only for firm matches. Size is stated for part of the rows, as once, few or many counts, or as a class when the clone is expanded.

CASSQDPSEETQYF | TGTGCCAGCAGCCAAGATCCAAGCGAAGAGACCCAGTACTTC | TRBJ2-5 | - | - | TRBV4-2
CASTKHPSTGANTEAFF | TGTGCCAGTACCAAACACCCCTCGACAGGGGCCAACACTGAAGCTTTCTTT | TRBJ1-1 | - | TRBD1 | TRBV19
CASGYGQYSNQPQHF | TGTGCTAGTGGTTACGGACAGTATAGCAATCAGCCCCAGCATTTT | TRBJ1-5 | once | - | TRBV12-5
CASSPRNLGNEQFF | TGTGCCAGCTCACCAAGGAATCTGGGAAATGAGCAGTTCTTC | TRBJ2-1 | - | - | TRBV18
CASSPSGDSYNEQFF | TGTGCCAGTAGCCCGAGCGGAGACTCCTACAATGAGCAGTTCTTC | TRBJ2-1 | - | - | TRBV19
CASSSVGRGTDTQYF | TGTGCCAGCAGCTCAGTCGGGCGGGGCACAGATACGCAGTATTTT | TRBJ2-3 | - | - | TRBV7-2
CASSPPREQNEQFF | TGCGCCAGCAGCCCCCCGCGGGAGCAGAATGAGCAGTTCTTC | TRBJ2-1 | - | TRBD2 | TRBV4-1
CASSGYYRGQGRETQYF | TGTGCCAGCAGCGGGTACTATAGGGGACAGGGTCGGGAGACCCAGTACTTC | TRBJ2-5 | - | TRBD1 | TRBV9
CASSYSHYSGNTIYF | TGTGCCAGTAGTTACAGTCACTACTCTGGAAACACCATATATTTT | TRBJ1-3 | - | - | TRBV19
CASTAHGGITTEAFF | TGTGCCAGCACCGCTCACGGGGGCATTACCACTGAAGCTTTCTTT | TRBJ1-1 | - | - | TRBV2
CASSVDGDTTGELFF | TGTGCCAGCAGCGTAGACGGGGACACCACCGGGGAGCTGTTTTTT | TRBJ2-2 | - | - | TRBV9
CASSEGEGKDEQYF | TGCGCCAGCAGTGAGGGGGAGGGCAAGGACGAGCAGTACTTC | TRBJ2-7 | - | TRBD2 | TRBV10-1
CASSLGPQRQVHSPLHF | TGTGCCAGCAGCTTGGGTCCCCAGCGGCAGGTTCATTCACCCCTCCACTTT | TRBJ1-6 | - | - | TRBV5-4
CASHTGAGNTIYF | TGTGCCAGCCATACAGGGGCTGGAAACACCATATATTTT | TRBJ1-3 | few | TRBD1 | TRBV6-1
CASSWTGDNSPLHF | TGTGCCAGCAGCTGGACTGGGGATAATTCACCCCTCCACTTT | TRBJ1-6 | few | - | TRBV7-2
CASTEHQGFGGYTF | TGTGCCAGTACCGAGCACCAGGGGTTCGGTGGCTACACCTTC | TRBJ1-2 | - | - | TRBV19
CASSRNRGGNQPQHF | TGTGCCAGCAGCCGAAATAGAGGGGGTAATCAGCCCCAGCATTTT | TRBJ1-5 | - | - | TRBV6-5
CASSQAGLNYGYTF | TGTGCCAGCAGCCAAGCAGGATTGAACTATGGCTACACCTTC | TRBJ1-2 | - | - | TRBV6-5
CASARGHYNEQFF | TGTGCCAGCGCCCGGGGCCACTACAATGAGCAGTTCTTC | TRBJ2-1 | - | - | TRBV6-5
CASSQPGRGDTGELFF | TGTGCCAGCAGCCAACCGGGGAGGGGGGACACCGGGGAGCTGTTTTTT | TRBJ2-2 | - | - | TRBV6-6
CASSQVALGTPTNEKLFF | TGTGCCAGCAGCCAAGTGGCCCTGGGAACCCCAACTAATGAAAAACTGTTTTTT | TRBJ1-4 | - | - | TRBV4-2
CASSLEKLPGTSTDTQYF | TGCGCCAGCAGCTTGGAAAAGCTTCCTGGGACTAGCACAGATACGCAGTATTTT | TRBJ2-3 | - | - | TRBV5-1
CASSLTPTYEQYF | TGCGCCAGCAGCTTAACACCCACCTACGAGCAGTACTTC | TRBJ2-7 | - | - | TRBV5-1
CASSDSLRYQLNEQFF | TGTGCCAGCAGCGATTCACTACGATATCAGCTCAATGAGCAGTTCTTC | TRBJ2-1 | - | - | TRBV9
CASSLGQNEKLFF | TGCGCCAGCAGCTTGGGCCAGAATGAAAAACTGTTTTTT | TRBJ1-4 | - | - | TRBV5-1
CASSPQGIGTADTQYF | TGTGCCAGCTCACCACAGGGGATTGGCACCGCAGATACGCAGTATTTT | TRBJ2-3 | - | - | TRBV18
CASSRQVGTYNEQFF | TGCGCCAGCAGCCGCCAGGTCGGGACTTACAATGAGCAGTTCTTC | TRBJ2-1 | - | - | TRBV4-3
CASSPQDRGHQEQYF | TGTGCCAGCTCACCCCAAGACAGGGGGCACCAGGAGCAGTACTTC | TRBJ2-7 | - | TRBD1 | TRBV18
CASSESPASKQYF | TGTGCCAGCAGCGAGAGTCCGGCGAGTAAGCAGTACTTC | TRBJ2-7 | - | - | TRBV9
CASSLGGKAEAFF | TGTGCCAGCAGCTTGGGGGGGAAGGCTGAAGCTTTCTTT | TRBJ1-1 | few | - | TRBV5-4
CASSPGQGSSYEQYF | TGTGCCAGTAGTCCAGGACAGGGGAGCTCCTACGAGCAGTACTTC | TRBJ2-7 | - | TRBD1 | TRBV19
CASSPTPSQETQYF | TGTGCCAGCTCACCTACCCCGAGCCAAGAGACCCAGTACTTC | TRBJ2-5 | - | - | TRBV18
CASSMGQDFYGYTF | TGTGCCAGTAGTATGGGACAGGACTTCTATGGCTACACCTTC | TRBJ1-2 | - | TRBD1 | TRBV19
CASSLATGSPYEQYF | TGTGCCAGCAGCTTAGCGACAGGATCCCCCTACGAGCAGTACTTC | TRBJ2-7 | - | - | TRBV7-8
CASSFGVSNEQYF | TGCGCCAGCAGCTTCGGGGTTAGTAACGAGCAGTACTTC | TRBJ2-7 | - | - | TRBV5-1
CASSSPLRGNSNQPQHF | TGTGCCAGCAGCTCCCCACTCCGGGGAAATAGCAATCAGCCCCAGCATTTT | TRBJ1-5 | - | - | TRBV21-1
CASSPGTGPSYEQYF | TGCGCCAGCAGCCCCGGCACAGGGCCATCCTACGAGCAGTACTTC | TRBJ2-7 | - | - | TRBV4-3